This entry lists 26 T cell receptor beta chains sequenced from one sample in a study of blood T cell repertoires in COVID-19. The assay was immunoSEQ multiplex PCR, and TCRdb's table has in-frame clones only and misses some. Of approximately 280,000 clones detected, 80% to 90% appear once; the ten largest clones hold 9.5% to 12%. Specimen: peripheral blood. The receptors stem from an older woman with acute or convalescent COVID-19.

This sequence joins TRBV10-2 and TRBJ1-1, with D uncertain. The germline V gene encodes CDR1 WSHSY and CDR2 SAAADI. CDR3 length equals 13 residues. V lost 6 bases and J 6 bases, leaving 14 bases between the germline ends. Here the CDR3 reads CASSEIDYAEAFF. As DNA, the CDR3 is TGCGCCAGCAGCGAAATAGATTACGCTGAAGCTTTCTTT.

The rearrangement links TRBV19 to TRBJ2-1; D may be TRBD2 (5 bases). The CDR3 length is 12 residues. Germline V gives CDR1 LNHDA, CDR2 SQIVND (reference sequence). With 5 bases removed from V and 5 bases from J, the gap between germline ends came to 7 bases. CDR3 bases: TGTGCCAGTAGTGTGAGGGACAATGAGCAGTTCTTC. Protein sequence: CASSVRDNEQFF.

The chain has TRBV11-2 and TRBJ1-4; the match to TRBD1 covers 9 bases. The CDR3 totals 16 residues. J gave up 6 bases and V 4 bases, and 9 bases lay outside the gene matches. The germline gives CDR1 SGHAT, CDR2 FQNNGV. The CDR3 sequence: CASSSAPGQGDEKLFF. As DNA, the CDR3 is TGTGCCAGCAGCTCGGCCCCGGGACAGGGAGATGAAAAACTGTTTTTT.

The rearrangement joins TRBV2 to TRBJ1-5; D ambiguous. The CDR3 has 15 residues. The V end lost 4 bases, the J end lost 0 bases, and 10 bases lay between the germline ends. CDR1 and CDR2 from the germline V gene are SNHLY and FYNNEI. CDR3 amino acids: CASSAGFSSNQPQHF. The DNA for the CDR3 is TGTGCCAGCAGTGCAGGATTTAGTAGCAATCAGCCCCAGCATTTT.

This clone was seen just once. This chain links TRBV29-1 with TRBJ1-4, with 12 positions matching TRBD1. Trimming cost V 6 bases and J 8 bases; bases outside gene matches: 7. The length of the CDR3 is 14 residues. Germline values: CDR1 SQVTM, CDR2 ANQGSEA. The CDR3 DNA reads TGCAGCGTCGATCCCGGGACAGGGGGCGAAAAACTGTTTTTT. Amino acids: CSVDPGTGGEKLFF.

V usage is TRBV18 and J usage is TRBJ1-2; 9 bases agree with TRBD1. After removal of 2 bases from V and 7 bases from J, the junction contained 5 bases not matched to a gene. This CDR3 spans 14 amino acids. From germline, CDR1 is KGHSH and CDR2 LQKENI. As DNA, the CDR3 is TGTGCCAGCTCACCAAGCGGACAGGGGCCTGGCTACACCTTC. Translated: CASSPSGQGPGYTF.

The chain is built from TRBV25-1 and TRBJ1-1; no reliable D call. The length of the CDR3 is 12 residues. CDR1 and CDR2 (germline): MGHDK, SYGVNS. The V end was cut by 9 bases, the J end by 1 base, with 9 bases between. The CDR3 nucleotides read TGTGCCAGTTCAGAGGGGAACACTGAAGCTTTCTTT. Translation: CASSEGNTEAFF.

This clone has a single count. This sequence joins TRBV7-2 and TRBJ2-1, with D perhaps matching TRBD1 (5 bases). This CDR3 spans 15 amino acids. Germline CDR1 and CDR2: SGHTA and FQGNSA. V was clipped by 0 bases and J by 9 bases, with 15 bases between them. The CDR3 DNA is TGTGCCAGCAGCTTAGCCAGGCAGGGATTCGGTGAGCAGTTCTTC. Amino acid sequence: CASSLARQGFGEQFF. Drawing the rest from reference TRBV7-2 and TRBJ2-1, the complete variable domain is GAGVSQSPSNKVTEKGKDVELRCDPISGHTALYWYRQSLGQGLEFLIYFQGNSAPDKSGLPSDRFSAERTGGSVSTLTIQRTQQEDSAVYLCASSLARQGFGEQFFGPGTRLTVL.

The chain joins TRBV27 to TRBJ1-4, with D perhaps matching TRBD1 (6 bases). V lost 6 bases, J lost 10 bases, and 15 bases lay in between. CDR1 MNHEY and CDR2 SMNVEV come from the germline V gene (reference sequence). The CDR3 spans 13 residues. The CDR3 protein is CASSNRATGKLFF. The CDR3 region has the DNA TGTGCCAGCAGCAACAGGGCCACGGGAAAACTGTTTTTT. The full variable domain, with the rest looked up from reference TRBV27 and TRBJ1-4, is EAQVTQNPRYLITVTGKKLTVTCSQNMNHEYMSWYRQDPGLGLRQIYYSMNVEVTDKGDVPEGYKVSRKEKRNFPLILESPSPNQTSLYFCASSNRATGKLFFGSGTQLSVL.

V usage is TRBV7-2 and J usage is TRBJ2-4; the D gene is possibly TRBD2 (6 bases). The CDR3 spans 13 residues. Germline assignment: CDR1 SGHTA and CDR2 FQGNSA. Trimming cost V 5 bases and J 6 bases, with 11 bases left between them. CDR3 in amino acids: CASSPGRINIQYF. The CDR3 DNA follows: TGTGCCAGCAGCCCCGGGAGAATAAACATTCAGTACTTC.

This chain uses TRBV7-9 with TRBJ1-1; weak D call: TRBD1 (6 bases). This CDR3 is 16 amino acids long. Trimming cost V 3 bases and J 1 base, with 15 bases left between them. The germline CDR1 and CDR2 sequences are SEHNR and FQNEAQ (reference sequence). This CDR3 reads CASSFLKGTPNTEAFF. In nucleotides, the CDR3 is TGTGCCAGCAGCTTTCTAAAGGGGACACCGAACACTGAAGCTTTCTTT. The full variable domain, its missing parts supplied by reference TRBV7-9 and TRBJ1-1, is DTGVSQNPRHKITKRGQNVTFRCDPISEHNRLYWYRQTLGQGPEFLTYFQNEAQLEKSRLLSDRFSAERPKGSFSTLEIQRTEQGDSAMYLCASSFLKGTPNTEAFFGQGTRLTVV.

This clone was observed a handful of times. This chain joins TRBV4-1 and TRBJ1-5, with unresolved D. The germline V and J ends were trimmed by 0 bases and 4 bases, with 10 bases remaining between them. The CDR3 has 15 residues. Germline CDR1 and CDR2: MGHRA and YSYEKL. CDR3 sequence: CASSQDNQNNQPQHF. CDR3 in DNA: TGCGCCAGCAGCCAAGATAACCAGAATAATCAGCCCCAGCATTTT.

The genes are TRBV20-1 and TRBJ1-1; unclear D gene. The CDR3 extends over 11 amino acids. The ends were cut back, 6 bases at V and 5 bases at J, with 10 bases in the middle. Germline CDR1 DFQATT, CDR2 SNEGSKA (reference sequence). CDR3: CSAYQKTEAFF. CDR3 DNA: TGCAGTGCATACCAGAAGACTGAAGCTTTCTTT.

The V call is TRBV11-2, the J call TRBJ1-1; D remains unclear. The CDR3 loop spans 13 amino acids. V gave up 3 bases and J gave up 5 bases, with 10 bases separating them. Germline lookup yields CDR1 SGHAT and CDR2 FQNNGV. CDR3 DNA sequence: TGTGCCAGCAGCTTCGAGGGAGGAACTGAAGCTTTCTTT. This encodes CASSFEGGTEAFF.

The rearrangement uses TRBV5-1 and TRBJ1-1; D remains unclear. V was clipped by 6 bases and J by 7 bases, with 10 bases between them. Per germline, CDR1 SGHRS and CDR2 YFSETQ. This CDR3 has 11 residues. CDR3 sequence (DNA): TGCGCCAGCAAGCTTGAGAGTGAAGCTTTCTTT. Protein product: CASKLESEAFF.

The chain links TRBV27 to TRBJ2-3, with TRBD2 identical over 7 bases. The CDR3 length is 12 residues. With V trimmed by 4 bases and J by 6 bases, 1 base remained unmatched. Germline V lookup: CDR1 MNHEY, CDR2 SMNVEV (reference sequence). This chain's CDR3 is CASSWGGDTQYF. In DNA form, the CDR3 reads TGTGCCAGCAGTTGGGGGGGGGATACGCAGTATTTT.

The chain joins TRBV30 to TRBJ1-2; 7 bases are shared with TRBD1. CDR1 is GTSNPN, CDR2 SVGIG, per germline (reference sequence). The CDR3 is 12 residues long. V lost 5 bases and J lost 7; bases outside the gene matches: 7. CDR3 DNA: TGTGCCTGGCAGGGGGGCAAGGGTGGCTACACCTTC. As protein: CAWQGGKGGYTF.

The rearrangement joins TRBV18 to TRBJ2-7, with 7 bases identical to TRBD2. V trimming: 2 bases; J trimming: 4 bases; junction bases outside the gene matches: 2. The CDR3 sequence is 13 residues long. CDR1 KGHSH and CDR2 LQKENI come from the germline V gene. The CDR3 region is CASSPAGVYEQYF. For the CDR3, the DNA is TGTGCCAGCTCACCAGCGGGGGTTTACGAGCAGTACTTC.

This clone has a handful of counts. The genes are TRBV7-8 and TRBJ1-2; D not resolved. Germline V gene lookup returns CDR1 SGHVS and CDR2 FQNEAQ. Trimming took 2 bases from V and 4 from J, leaving 8 bases between them. The CDR3 is 13 residues long. CDR3 coding DNA: TGTGCCAGCAGCTTACGGGTCCTCTATGGCTACACCTTC. Translating gives CASSLRVLYGYTF. Combining the CDR3 with reference TRBV7-8 and TRBJ1-2 gives the whole variable domain GAGVSQSPRYKVAKRGQDVALRCDPISGHVSLFWYQQALGQGPEFLTYFQNEAQLDKSGLPSDRFFAERPEGSVSTLKIQRTQQEDSAVYLCASSLRVLYGYTFGSGTRLTVV.

The V and J genes are TRBV5-1 and TRBJ1-1; 8 bases are a match to TRBD1. The CDR3 runs 14 residues. Germline CDR1 and CDR2: SGHRS and YFSETQ. Trimming cost V 10 bases and J 5 bases; bases outside gene matches: 13. The CDR3 bases are TGCGCCGTCAGGCGGGTGACAGGGGATACTGAAGCTTTCTTT. This encodes CAVRRVTGDTEAFF.

This clone showed up just once. The chain has TRBV19 and TRBJ2-6; TRBD2 matches 7 bases. The CDR3 consists of 16 residues. Germline lookup yields CDR1 LNHDA and CDR2 SQIVND (reference sequence). Trimming cost V 6 bases and J 0 bases; bases outside gene matches: 5. CDR3 sequence reads: CASRAGDYSGANVLTF. The CDR3, as DNA: TGTGCCAGTAGGGCGGGGGATTACTCTGGGGCCAACGTCCTGACTTTC.

This clone was seen a single time. The chain has TRBV25-1 and TRBJ2-6, with D unclear. Per the germline V gene, CDR1 is MGHDK and CDR2 is SYGVNS. V was clipped by 6 bases and J by 2 bases, with 5 bases between them. The CDR3 consists of 13 residues. CDR3 nucleotide sequence: TGTGCCAGCAGCCCTACTGGGGCCAACGTCCTGACTTTC. Amino acids: CASSPTGANVLTF.

This clone was detected only a few times. This chain connects TRBV6-5 to TRBJ1-3; TRBD1 matches 7 bases. Germline V gene data show CDR1 as MNHEY and CDR2 as SVGAGI. With V trimmed by 5 bases and J by 0 bases, 4 bases remained unmatched. The CDR3 loop spans 15 amino acids. The CDR3 loop is CASSRQGYSGNTIYF. In nucleotides, the CDR3 is TGTGCCAGCAGTCGACAGGGATACTCTGGAAACACCATATATTTT.

The genes are TRBV18 and TRBJ2-2, with 7 positions matching TRBD2. The ends lost 3 bases at V and 2 bases at J; junction bases unmatched: 9. Germline values: CDR1 KGHSH, CDR2 LQKENI. This CDR3 has 17 amino acids. The CDR3 loop is CASSPAGRGPNTGELFF. In DNA, the CDR3 is TGTGCCAGCTCACCGGCAGGGAGGGGCCCAAACACCGGGGAGCTGTTTTTT.

This rearrangement joins TRBV5-1 to TRBJ1-1, with D hard to call. Per germline, CDR1 SGHRS and CDR2 YFSETQ. V gave up 0 bases and J gave up 1 base, with 13 bases separating them. This CDR3 spans 16 amino acids. The CDR3 reads CASSLDGWSRNTEAFF. CDR3 DNA sequence: TGCGCCAGCAGCTTGGACGGTTGGTCGAGGAACACTGAAGCTTTCTTT.

The sample holds a few counts of this clone. The chain employs TRBV2 and TRBJ2-2, with TRBD2 matching over 9 bases. Germline V CDR1 and CDR2: SNHLY, FYNNEI. This CDR3 has 17 amino acids. J gave up 0 bases and V 4 bases, and 6 bases lay outside the gene matches. CDR3 protein: CASSVEAGGSNTGELFF. CDR3 bases: TGTGCCAGCAGTGTGGAAGCGGGGGGATCGAACACCGGGGAGCTGTTTTTT.